Listed here are 31 T cell receptor beta chains from one sample, sequenced in a study of blood T cell repertoires in COVID-19. TCRdb's copy holds only in-frame clones and misses some; the assay was immunoSEQ multiplex PCR. The sample includes hundreds of thousands of clones, 84% of them seen just once. Sequencing was done on a sample of peripheral blood. The receptors derive from a young man with active or convalescent COVID-19.

The V and J genes are TRBV9 and TRBJ2-1; 13 bases are a match to TRBD2. Germline lookup yields CDR1 SGDLS and CDR2 YYNGEE. This CDR3 has 15 residues. The V gene end was trimmed by 0 bases and the J gene end by 7 bases; junction bases not matched to a gene: 1. The CDR3 loop reads CASSVGTSGRNEQFF. The CDR3 DNA reads as TGTGCCAGCAGCGTAGGGACTAGCGGGAGAAATGAGCAGTTCTTC. Drawing the rest from reference TRBV9 and TRBJ2-1, the complete variable domain is DSGVTQTPKHLITATGQRVTLRCSPRSGDLSVYWYQQSLDQGLQFLIQYYNGEERAKGNILERFSAQQFPDLHSELNLSSLELGDSALYFCASSVGTSGRNEQFFGPGTRLTVL.

As DNA, the CDR3 is TGTGCCACCATTCCCGGGACAGGGACCTTC. Amino acids: CATIPGTGTF. The chain employs TRBV6-4 and TRBJ1-2; 9 bases map to TRBD1. Trimming at V came to 10 bases and at J to 14 bases, leaving 8 bases not matched to a gene. Germline V gene data show CDR1 as MRHNA and CDR2 as SNTAGT. The CDR3 spans 10 residues.

The chain links TRBV10-3 to TRBJ1-6, with D unclear. Germline lookup yields CDR1 ENHRY and CDR2 SYGVKD. Trimming stripped 8 bases from V and 5 bases from J, with 13 bases between. The CDR3 sequence is 14 residues long. The CDR3 DNA is TGTGCCATCCGGGGAACAGCCGATAATTCACCCCTCCACTTT. As protein: CAIRGTADNSPLHF.

This clone came up a few times. The chain carries TRBV10-2 and TRBJ2-1; no reliable D call. The CDR3 has 11 amino acids. The germline CDR1 and CDR2 sequences are WSHSY and SAAADI. Trimming cost V 4 bases and J 9 bases, with 7 bases left between them. Here the CDR3 DNA reads TGCGCCAGCAGTGGGAGTATTGAGCAGTTCTTC. Amino acids: CASSGSIEQFF.

This clone has only a few counts. The genes are TRBV11-2 and TRBJ1-6; D remains unclear. V lost 5 bases and J lost 0, with 8 bases in between. The V gene's germline CDR1 is SGHAT and CDR2 FQNNGV. CDR3 length: 15 residues. CDR3 nucleotide sequence: TGTGCCAGCAGCGTCCTAAGCTCCTATAATTCACCCCTCCACTTT. It specifies CASSVLSSYNSPLHF.

This chain uses TRBV3-1 (or the pseudogene TRBV3-2) with TRBJ2-2, with a tentative D call TRBD1 (6 bases). The germline V gene encodes CDR1 LGHDT and CDR2 YNNKEL (reference sequence). V lost 1 base and J 7 bases, leaving 19 bases between the germline ends. The CDR3 length is 17 residues. CDR3 nucleotides: TGTGCCAGCAGCCAAGCGCAGGGGCCCTATTTTATCGGGGAGCTGTTTTTT. Amino acid sequence: CASSQAQGPYFIGELFF.

The chain combines TRBV3-1 (or the pseudogene TRBV3-2) with TRBJ2-5, with 10 nucleotides matching TRBD1. This CDR3 is 14 amino acids long. V shed 1 base, J shed 8 bases, and the junction held 4 bases outside the gene matches. Germline V gives CDR1 LGHDT, CDR2 YNNKEL (reference sequence). CDR3 protein: CASSQGTGGRTQYF. DNA of the CDR3: TGTGCCAGCAGCCAAGGGACAGGGGGACGAACCCAGTACTTC.

This clone was picked up a small number of times. This chain uses TRBV28 with TRBJ1-5; TRBD1 matches at 9 bases. The V gene end was trimmed by 8 bases and the J gene end by 6 bases; junction bases not matched to a gene: 11. Germline lookup yields CDR1 MDHEN and CDR2 SYDVKM. There are 15 residues in the CDR3. The CDR3 here is CASAWTGAYGQPQHF. CDR3 nucleotides: TGTGCCAGCGCCTGGACAGGGGCGTACGGTCAGCCCCAGCATTTT.

This clone was observed a few times. The chain couples TRBV23-1 to TRBJ1-2; 7 bases are shared with TRBD1. TRBV23-1 carries the ORF label, with uncertain function. V lost 4 bases to trimming and J lost 5 bases; unmatched junction nucleotides: 4. CDR3 size: 13 residues. CDR3 residues: CASSPDREYGYTF. The CDR3 coding sequence is TGCGCCAGCAGTCCCGACAGGGAATATGGCTACACCTTC.

The genes are TRBV28 and TRBJ2-1, with D maybe TRBD1 (5 bases). Looked up from germline, CDR1 is MDHEN and CDR2 is SYDVKM. V lost 7 bases, J lost 13 bases, and 14 bases lay in between. This CDR3 is built from 11 residues. The CDR3, as DNA: TGTGCCAGCATTCAGTTAGGGGTTCAGTTCTTC. It is translated as CASIQLGVQFF.

The chain combines TRBV5-1 with TRBJ2-5; D remains ambiguous. Looked up from germline, CDR1 is SGHRS and CDR2 is YFSETQ. V gave up 6 bases and J gave up 1 base, with 7 bases separating them. CDR3 length: 12 amino acids. The CDR3 nucleotides are TGCGCCAGCACCGACTCCCAAGAGACCCAGTACTTC. Its translation is CASTDSQETQYF.

The V call is TRBV5-4, the J call TRBJ1-2; D unclear. Germline CDR1 reads SGHNT; CDR2 reads YYREEE (reference sequence). The CDR3 totals 18 residues. Trimming pared 4 bases from V and 7 bases from J, leaving 29 bases between. The CDR3 loop reads CASSPKIMEGAGYSGYTF. DNA for the CDR3: TGTGCCAGCAGCCCGAAAATAATGGAGGGCGCCGGTTACAGTGGCTACACCTTC.

This clone was counted a single time. The chain carries TRBV19 and TRBJ2-3; D is ambiguous. Trimming left V 5 bases short and J 2 bases short, with 8 bases between. The V gene's germline CDR1 is LNHDA and CDR2 SQIVND (reference sequence). The CDR3 has 13 residues. The CDR3 nucleotides are TGTGCCAGTAGTTCCCGACACACAGATACGCAGTATTTT. Amino acid sequence: CASSSRHTDTQYF.

The chain carries TRBV23-1 and TRBJ1-2; D ambiguous. TRBV23-1 is marked as an open reading frame, function uncertain. Trimming pared 4 bases from V and 0 bases from J, leaving 21 bases between. The CDR3 length is 18 residues. The chain's CDR3 is CASSLEHSGKPTNYGYTF. CDR3 DNA: TGCGCCAGCAGTCTCGAACATTCGGGAAAACCCACTAACTATGGCTACACCTTC.

This clone was detected only once. The chain uses TRBV6-5 and TRBJ1-6, with D possibly matching TRBD1 (5 bases). Germline V gene lookup returns CDR1 MNHEY and CDR2 SVGAGI. V was clipped by 4 bases and J by 0 bases, with 10 bases between them. The CDR3 has 16 residues. CDR3 region: CASSSQGVSYNSPLHF. CDR3 bases: TGTGCCAGCAGTTCGCAAGGGGTCTCCTATAATTCACCCCTCCACTTT.

The chain joins TRBV15 to TRBJ2-3; 12 bases align to TRBD2. The CDR3 sequence is 16 residues long. Looked up from germline, CDR1 is LNHNV and CDR2 is YYDKDF (reference sequence). V gave up 3 bases and J gave up 3 bases; unmatched junction bases: 4. The CDR3 region has the DNA TGTGCCACCAGCAGTGGGACTAGCGGGCGGACAGATACGCAGTATTTT. Protein product: CATSSGTSGRTDTQYF.

This chain joins TRBV7-9 and TRBJ1-1; the D is unclear. The CDR3 contains 12 residues. Germline-derived CDR1 and CDR2 are SEHNR and FQNEAQ (reference sequence). Trimming took off 3 bases at V and 1 base at J, with 3 bases between the two ends. CDR3 amino acids: CASSFKNTEAFF. The CDR3 DNA reads as TGTGCCAGCAGCTTTAAGAACACTGAAGCTTTCTTT.

The genes are TRBV19 and TRBJ2-7; TRBD1 agrees at 7 bases. CDR3 length: 15 residues. The V and J ends lost 4 bases and 1 base, in that order; junction bases with no gene match: 7. Germline CDR1 reads LNHDA; CDR2 reads SQIVND (reference sequence). This chain's CDR3 is CASSNHHRGSYEQYF. The CDR3 nucleotides read TGTGCCAGTAGTAACCATCACAGGGGTTCCTACGAGCAGTACTTC. The variable domain in full, completed from reference TRBV19 and TRBJ2-7, reads DGGITQSPKYLFRKEGQNVTLSCEQNLNHDAMYWYRQDPGQGLRLIYYSQIVNDFQKGDIAEGYSVSREKKESFPLTVTSAQKNPTAFYLCASSNHHRGSYEQYFGPGTRLTVT.

The chain recombines TRBV12-5 with TRBJ1-1, with 7 positions matching TRBD1. The CDR3 extends over 14 amino acids. The J segment lost 1 base and the V segment lost 4 bases, leaving 3 bases of the junction unmatched. CDR1 and CDR2 (germline): LGHNT, FRNRAP. The CDR3 nucleotides read TGTGCTAGTGGTTCGGGACAGCGGAACACTGAAGCTTTCTTT. It is translated as CASGSGQRNTEAFF. The full variable domain, completed using reference TRBV12-5 and TRBJ1-1, is DARVTQTPRHKVTEMGQEVTMRCQPILGHNTVFWYRQTMMQGLELLAYFRNRAPLDDSGMPKDRFSAEMPDATLATLKIQPSEPRDSAVYFCASGSGQRNTEAFFGQGTRLTVV.

The V gene is TRBV7-2, the J gene TRBJ2-3, with 7 bases that match TRBD1. CDR1 and CDR2 from the germline V gene are SGHTA and FQGNSA. The ends lost 3 bases at V and 4 bases at J; junction bases unmatched: 4. The CDR3 consists of 14 residues. This CDR3 is CASSFRDSPDTQYF. The DNA for the CDR3 is TGTGCCAGCAGCTTCCGGGACAGCCCAGATACGCAGTATTTT.

The V call is TRBV27, the J call TRBJ2-7, with D possibly being TRBD1 (5 bases). The CDR3 consists of 11 residues. Germline V gene data show CDR1 as MNHEY and CDR2 as SMNVEV (reference sequence). With 7 bases removed from V and 13 bases from J, the gap between germline ends came to 17 bases. The CDR3 spells CASTQGQGIYF. The CDR3 region has the DNA TGTGCCAGCACCCAAGGGCAGGGCATATACTTC.

CDR3 nucleotides: TGCGCCAGCAGCTTGGCCAGGACAGCCCTCTCCGAGCAGTACTTC. This encodes CASSLARTALSEQYF. This chain links TRBV5-1 with TRBJ2-7; a possible D gene is TRBD1 (6 bases). V was pared by 0 bases and J by 6 bases, with 16 bases between. The CDR3 spans 15 residues. Germline-derived CDR1 and CDR2 are SGHRS and YFSETQ.

The chain recombines TRBV5-1 with TRBJ2-7, with a possible D match to TRBD2 (5 bases). With 0 bases removed from V and 7 bases from J, the gap between germline ends came to 11 bases. CDR1 is SGHRS, CDR2 YFSETQ, per germline. The CDR3 consists of 13 residues. The CDR3 sequence: CASSLEGAQEQYF. CDR3 DNA: TGCGCCAGCAGCTTGGAGGGAGCGCAGGAGCAGTACTTC.

This clone was seen a handful of times. The V and J genes are TRBV28 and TRBJ1-6; 7 bases map to TRBD1. The CDR3 is 19 residues long. Germline V gives CDR1 MDHEN, CDR2 SYDVKM. Trimming took 7 bases from V and 7 from J; bases not matched to a gene: 22. The CDR3 DNA reads as TGTGCCAGCAACGGACAAGTCTTCCGGCCGGGACAGCTGAATTCACCCCTCCACTTT. It translates to CASNGQVFRPGQLNSPLHF.

The J gene is TRBJ2-1, the V gene TRBV10-3; 11 bases fit TRBD2. The germline V gene has CDR1 ENHRY and CDR2 SYGVKD. The J segment lost 8 bases and the V segment lost 4 bases, leaving 10 bases of the junction unmatched. This CDR3 is 16 amino acids long. The CDR3 DNA is TGTGCCATCAGTGGGAGGGGGGGGACTAGCGGCGATGAGCAGTTCTTC. Translating gives CAISGRGGTSGDEQFF.

This clone was counted only a few times. The rearrangement links TRBV4-3 to TRBJ2-7; D not resolved. This CDR3 has 14 amino acids. Germline V gives CDR1 LGHNA, CDR2 YSLEER. The germline V and J ends were trimmed by 1 base and 4 bases, with 11 bases remaining between them. The CDR3 here is CASSQALDLYEQYF. Written as DNA, the CDR3 is TGCGCCAGCAGCCAAGCCCTCGATCTATACGAGCAGTACTTC.

This clone has a single count. J is TRBJ2-3 and V is TRBV19; possibly TRBD1 for D (6 bases). The CDR3 is 13 amino acids. Germline CDR1 is LNHDA and CDR2 is SQIVND (reference sequence). V was cut by 6 bases and J by 4 bases, with 11 bases left in between. Here the CDR3 reads CASSTQGADTQYF. CDR3 DNA sequence: TGTGCCAGTAGCACACAGGGTGCAGATACGCAGTATTTT. Supplemented by reference TRBV19 and TRBJ2-3, the full variable domain reads DGGITQSPKYLFRKEGQNVTLSCEQNLNHDAMYWYRQDPGQGLRLIYYSQIVNDFQKGDIAEGYSVSREKKESFPLTVTSAQKNPTAFYLCASSTQGADTQYFGPGTRLTVL.

This clone was seen a single time. The J gene is TRBJ2-7, the V gene TRBV9; 10 bases fit TRBD2. The CDR3 runs to 15 residues. Germline V gene sequence: CDR1 SGDLS, CDR2 YYNGEE. V lost 3 bases and J lost 2; bases outside the gene matches: 5. The CDR3 DNA reads as TGTGCCAGCAGCGCCGGACTAGCGGTTACCTACGAGCAGTACTTC. Protein product: CASSAGLAVTYEQYF.

In its sample, this clone was seen once. The rearrangement joins TRBV3-1 (or the pseudogene TRBV3-2) to TRBJ2-5, with TRBD1 identical over 10 bases. The CDR3 has 15 residues. V was clipped by 9 bases and J by 2 bases; unmatched bases: 9. The germline CDR1 and CDR2 sequences are LGHDT and YNNKEL (reference sequence). The CDR3 here is CASTPRGQGQETQYF. The CDR3 DNA sequence: TGTGCCAGTACCCCAAGGGGACAGGGGCAAGAGACCCAGTACTTC.

Turning to this clone: This sample includes further DNA sequences coding for the same CDR3. The V and J genes are TRBV9 and TRBJ2-7; D gene uncertain. CDR3 length: 13 residues. The germline V gene encodes CDR1 SGDLS and CDR2 YYNGEE. V was clipped by 0 bases and J by 5 bases, with 9 bases between them. In nucleotides, the CDR3 is TGTGCCAGCAGCGTAGTGCCAGGCGACGAGCAGTACTTC. Its protein is CASSVVPGDEQYF.

The chain combines TRBV9 with TRBJ2-1; 15 bases agree with TRBD2. CDR1 is SGDLS, CDR2 YYNGEE, per germline. V was pared by 0 bases and J by 1 base, with 11 bases of the junction left unmatched. This CDR3 is built from 21 residues. The CDR3 spells CASSVAEGTSGRPYSYNEQFF. The CDR3 DNA reads as TGTGCCAGCAGCGTAGCTGAGGGGACTAGCGGGAGGCCTTATTCCTACAATGAGCAGTTCTTC.